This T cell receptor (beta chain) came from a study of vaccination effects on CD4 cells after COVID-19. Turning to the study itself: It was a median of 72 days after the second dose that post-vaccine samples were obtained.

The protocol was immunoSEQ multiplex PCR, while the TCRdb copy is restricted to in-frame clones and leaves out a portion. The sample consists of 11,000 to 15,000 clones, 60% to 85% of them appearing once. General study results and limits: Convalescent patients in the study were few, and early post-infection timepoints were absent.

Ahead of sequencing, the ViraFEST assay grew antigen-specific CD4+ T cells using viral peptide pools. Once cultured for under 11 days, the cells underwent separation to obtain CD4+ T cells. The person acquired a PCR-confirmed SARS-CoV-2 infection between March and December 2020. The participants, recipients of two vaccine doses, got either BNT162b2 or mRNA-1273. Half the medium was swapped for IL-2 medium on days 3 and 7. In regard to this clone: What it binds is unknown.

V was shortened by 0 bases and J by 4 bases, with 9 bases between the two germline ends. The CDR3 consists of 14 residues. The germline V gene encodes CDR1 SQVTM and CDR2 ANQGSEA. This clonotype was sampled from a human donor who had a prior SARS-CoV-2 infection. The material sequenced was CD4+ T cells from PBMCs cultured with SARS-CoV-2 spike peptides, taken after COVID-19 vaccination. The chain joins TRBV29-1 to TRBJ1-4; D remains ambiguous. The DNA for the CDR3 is TGCAGCGTTGAAGATGGAGGACTTAATGAAAAACTGTTTTTT. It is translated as CSVEDGGLNEKLFF.